The clone carrying this TCR beta chain was counted a few times. The V gene end was trimmed by 3 bases and the J gene end by 8 bases; junction bases not matched to a gene: 10. CDR3 length: 14 residues. Looked up from germline, CDR1 is GTSNPN and CDR2 is SVGIG (reference sequence). Reverse transcription of extracted RNA yielded cDNA, which provided the sequencing template. The assay was immunoSEQ multiplex PCR, and TCRdb's table has in-frame clones only and misses some. This sample has 150,000 to 250,000 clones; 50% to 60% occur once, and the top ten carry approximately 3.5%. Treatment here: oral pan-JAK inhibitor, 5-10 mg twice daily. This sample is drawn from a study of CD8+ T cells in alopecia areata.

Source: CD4+ T cells sorted from blood, taken at week 4, from a patient treated with tofacitinib. This TCR was recovered from a human donor with alopecia areata. V is TRBV30 and J is TRBJ2-1, with 7 bases identical to TRBD1. The CDR3 DNA is TGTGCCTGGAGGCCAGGCCAGGGGGTATATGAGCAGTTCTTC. Its protein is CAWRPGQGVYEQFF.